Below, 26 T cell receptor beta chains from the same sample are listed, as sequenced in a study of T-cell memory formation after mild COVID-19. TCRdb re-called the 5' RACE reads through MiXCR, storing one row per CDR3 protein. Of approximately 54,000 distinct CDR3 sequences listed, roughly 12% were seen once; the top ten hold approximately 24%. Sequencing used PBMCs or a T cell subset sorted from them (not recorded which). Receptors originate from a young man who had mild COVID-19 (a few samples of this study predate the infection). Cell type and time point are not known.

This clonotype has only a few counts. The J gene is TRBJ2-7, the V gene TRBV7-2; 14 nucleotides line up with TRBD2. Germline CDR1 is SGHTA and CDR2 is FQGNSA. The CDR3 is 17 amino acids. The V gene end was trimmed by 4 bases and the J gene end by 0 bases; junction bases not matched to a gene: 5. The CDR3 sequence is CASSYSGTSGGSYEQYV. For the CDR3, the DNA is TGTGCCAGCAGCTATAGCGGGACTAGCGGGGGCTCCTACGAGCAGTACGTC.

This clonotype was detected only a few times. The chain is built from TRBV5-1 and TRBJ2-6; 7 bases are a match to TRBD2. Germline loops: CDR1 SGHRS, CDR2 YFSETQ. CDR3 size: 16 residues. With V trimmed by 4 bases and J by 4 bases, 8 bases remained unmatched. The chain's CDR3 is CASSREAGSGANVLTF. The CDR3 DNA reads TGCGCCAGCAGCCGGGAGGCAGGGAGCGGGGCCAACGTCCTGACTTTC.

In this sample, this clonotype turned up a few times. The J gene is TRBJ2-7, the V gene TRBV5-1, with 9 bases that match TRBD1. The V segment lost 3 bases and the J segment 6 bases; nucleotides outside the gene matches: 10. The CDR3 loop spans 15 amino acids. Germline-derived CDR1 and CDR2 are SGHRS and YFSETQ. CDR3 in amino acids: CASSSSPGQGSEQYF. CDR3 DNA: TGCGCCAGCAGCTCGTCACCGGGACAGGGATCCGAGCAGTACTTC.

The chain carries TRBV6-6 and TRBJ1-4, with D tentatively TRBD1 (5 bases). From germline, CDR1 is MNHNY and CDR2 SVGAGI (reference sequence). The CDR3 consists of 14 residues. Trimming pared 7 bases from V and 11 bases from J, leaving 20 bases between. CDR3 nucleotides: TGTGCCAGCACCACCAGTTGGGGGGAGGTCAAACTGTTTTTT. This translates into CASTTSWGEVKLFF.

V is TRBV20-1 and J is TRBJ1-6; D is undetermined. This CDR3 spans 13 amino acids. The V end was cut by 5 bases, the J end by 6 bases, with 11 bases between. CDR1 is DFQATT, CDR2 SNEGSKA, per germline (reference sequence). CDR3 in DNA: TGCAGTGCTTCGGACGGACGTAATTCACCCCTCCACTTT. Protein product: CSASDGRNSPLHF.

This clonotype was recorded many times. The chain combines TRBV12-3 or TRBV12-4 with TRBJ2-2; 8 bases match TRBD1. This CDR3 spans 15 amino acids. The J segment lost 5 bases and the V segment lost 6 bases, leaving 8 bases of the junction unmatched. In DNA, the CDR3 is TGTGCCAGCAGAGGACAGGGCTTCAGAACCGGGGAGCTGTTTTTT. Protein: CASRGQGFRTGELFF.

This clonotype was recorded many times. The V call is TRBV5-1, the J call TRBJ2-1, with a weak D call TRBD2 (6 bases). The CDR3 consists of 16 residues. The ends were cut back, 3 bases at V and 0 bases at J, with 13 bases in the middle. Germline CDR1 is SGHRS and CDR2 is YFSETQ. CDR3 DNA: TGCGCCAGCAGCTCCGGGACTTTCAGCTCCTACAATGAGCAGTTCTTC. Protein product: CASSSGTFSSYNEQFF.

V gene TRBV2 combines with J gene TRBJ2-7; possible D gene TRBD2, 5 bases. The CDR3 has 12 residues. Trimming took off 8 bases at V and 8 bases at J, with 16 bases between the two ends. CDR1 and CDR2 from the germline V gene are SNHLY and FYNNEI. In nucleotides, the CDR3 is TGTGCCAGCCAACCTCCGGGAAGCCAGCAGTACTTC. This gives the protein CASQPPGSQQYF.

This clonotype showed up just a few times. The V and J genes are TRBV7-2 and TRBJ1-2, with no clear D. V lost 5 bases to trimming and J lost 4 bases, with 17 bases between them. The CDR3 sequence is 15 residues long. Germline V lookup: CDR1 SGHTA, CDR2 FQGNSA. Written as DNA, the CDR3 is TGTGCCAGCAGCCCCGGGAACAGTCCCTTCTATGGCTACACCTTC. As protein: CASSPGNSPFYGYTF.

J is TRBJ2-3 and V is TRBV7-9; D may correspond to TRBD1 or TRBD2 (5 bases each). V lost 5 bases and J 2 bases, leaving 14 bases between the germline ends. Per germline, CDR1 SEHNR and CDR2 FQNEAQ (reference sequence). CDR3 length: 15 residues. CDR3 nucleotide sequence: TGTGCCAGCAGCCGCGTCGAGGGGAACACAGATACGCAGTATTTT. Translating it yields CASSRVEGNTDTQYF.

The chain couples TRBV29-1 to TRBJ2-2; D remains ambiguous. Per germline, CDR1 SQVTM and CDR2 ANQGSEA. Between the trimmed V and J ends, which lost 2 bases and 2 bases, there was a span of 9 bases. CDR3 length equals 14 residues. Here the CDR3 reads CSVERQFNTGELFF. CDR3 bases: TGCAGCGTTGAACGGCAGTTTAACACCGGGGAGCTGTTTTTT.

The chain joins TRBV11-2 to TRBJ2-6; 7 bases agree with TRBD2. CDR1 and CDR2 from the germline V gene are SGHAT and FQNNGV. J lost 4 bases, V lost 5 bases, and 8 bases had no gene match. This CDR3 has 16 amino acids. The CDR3 sequence: CASSPREASGANVLTF. CDR3 coding DNA: TGTGCCAGCAGCCCCCGGGAGGCATCGGGGGCCAACGTCCTGACTTTC.

The gene calls are TRBV6-5 and TRBJ1-4; unclear D gene. V gave up 6 bases and J gave up 6 bases, with 11 bases separating them. The CDR3 is 13 residues long. Germline CDR1 reads MNHEY; CDR2 reads SVGAGI. The CDR3 is CASSRSGDEKLFF. The CDR3 nucleotides read TGTGCCAGCAGCAGGAGTGGGGATGAAAAACTGTTTTTT.

The chain employs TRBV6-5 and TRBJ1-6; 7 bases are shared with TRBD1. CDR3 length equals 14 residues. The germline CDR1 and CDR2 sequences are MNHEY and SVGAGI. J lost 8 bases, V lost 5 bases, and 6 bases had no gene match. The CDR3 reads CASSQQGSYSPLHF. The DNA of the CDR3 is TGTGCCAGCAGTCAACAGGGGTCGTATTCACCCCTCCACTTT.

The V gene is TRBV6-2 or TRBV6-3, the J gene TRBJ1-1; no clear D. Germline V gene lookup returns CDR1 MNHEY and CDR2 SVGEGT. This CDR3 is built from 14 residues. V was cut by 0 bases and J by 3 bases, with 8 bases left in between. The CDR3 loop is CASSYSTGYTEAFF. For the CDR3, the DNA is TGTGCCAGCAGTTACTCGACGGGATACACTGAAGCTTTCTTT.

This clonotype was seen repeatedly, ten times or more. The chain has TRBV20-1 and TRBJ2-3; D tentatively fits TRBD1 or TRBD2 (5 bases each). CDR1 DFQATT and CDR2 SNEGSKA come from the germline V gene (reference sequence). This CDR3 comprises 15 residues. Trimming stripped 5 bases from V and 2 bases from J, with 17 bases between. In DNA form, the CDR3 reads TGCAGTGCTGGTAACCCGACCGGGACCACAGATACGCAGTATTTT. This sequence encodes CSAGNPTGTTDTQYF.

This clonotype was counted at least ten times. This rearrangement joins TRBV7-6 to TRBJ2-3, with 14 nucleotides matching TRBD2. Germline V lookup: CDR1 SGHVS, CDR2 FNYEAQ. This CDR3 comprises 17 residues. J was trimmed by 0 bases and V by 6 bases; bases with no gene match: 5. The CDR3 DNA is TGTGCCAGCAGTCCGGGACTAGCGGGAGATAGCACAGATACGCAGTATTTT. Its translation is CASSPGLAGDSTDTQYF.

The J gene is TRBJ2-5, the V gene TRBV11-2, with 8 bases fitting TRBD2. This CDR3 has 17 residues. V lost 3 bases and J lost 5; bases outside the gene matches: 14. From germline, CDR1 is SGHAT and CDR2 FQNNGV. DNA of the CDR3: TGTGCCAGCAGCTTCCACGCCCCCCGGGGACTAGTGGAGACCCAGTACTTC. Translated: CASSFHAPRGLVETQYF.

The genes are TRBV4-3 and TRBJ1-2; the D is unclear. CDR1 and CDR2 from the germline V gene are LGHNA and YSLEER. CDR3 size: 14 residues. V shed 4 bases and J shed 3 bases, with 12 bases lying between them. The CDR3 reads CASSPGGFDYGYTF. The DNA for the CDR3 is TGCGCCAGCAGCCCGGGCGGTTTCGACTATGGCTACACCTTC.

V and J are TRBV11-3 and TRBJ2-1, with unresolved D. The germline V gene has CDR1 SGHNT and CDR2 YENEEA. V was cut by 2 bases and J by 6 bases, with 8 bases left in between. The length of the CDR3 is 13 residues. The CDR3 DNA reads TGTGCCAGCAGCTTAACCCGGAGCAATGAGCAGTTCTTC. This translates into CASSLTRSNEQFF.

A few counts support this clonotype. The chain recombines TRBV20-1 with TRBJ2-5; D unclear. The CDR3 extends over 14 amino acids. The germline CDR1 and CDR2 sequences are DFQATT and SNEGSKA (reference sequence). V was clipped by 4 bases and J by 5 bases, with 17 bases between them. The CDR3 here is CSATVWPGGETQYF. The CDR3 bases are TGCAGTGCTACAGTATGGCCCGGTGGGGAGACCCAGTACTTC.

This clonotype was counted a few times. The rearrangement uses TRBV27 and TRBJ2-2; D uncertain. The CDR3 has 13 amino acids. Trimming cost V 3 bases and J 6 bases, with 8 bases left between them. CDR1 is MNHEY and CDR2 is SMNVEV in the germline V gene (reference sequence). The CDR3 bases are TGTGCCAGCAGTTTTGGAGAGGCCGGGGAGCTGTTTTTT. Translation: CASSFGEAGELFF.

The table lists this clonotype with many counts. The gene calls are TRBV25-1 and TRBJ2-1; 9 bases are a match to TRBD2. The CDR3 covers 16 residues. CDR1 and CDR2 (germline): MGHDK, SYGVNS. The V segment lost 4 bases and the J segment 6 bases; nucleotides outside the gene matches: 10. The CDR3 sequence: CASSVRERGAANEQFF. Here the CDR3 DNA reads TGTGCCAGCAGTGTAAGGGAGCGGGGGGCCGCCAATGAGCAGTTCTTC.

There are a few counts of this clonotype. The chain links TRBV4-2 to TRBJ2-5, with D perhaps given as TRBD1 or TRBD2 (6 bases each). CDR3 length: 14 residues. Trimming took 4 bases from V and 5 from J, leaving 14 bases between them. CDR1 is LGHNA and CDR2 is YNFKEQ in the germline V gene. The CDR3 protein is CASSRTQGGETQYF. The CDR3, as DNA: TGTGCCAGCAGCCGTACACAGGGAGGTGAGACCCAGTACTTC.

The rearrangement joins TRBV11-2 to TRBJ1-4; unclear D gene. The CDR3 totals 13 residues. V was pared by 5 bases and J by 10 bases, with 14 bases between. CDR1 and CDR2 from the germline V gene are SGHAT and FQNNGV. CDR3 amino acids: CASSAQQSGKLFF. As DNA, the CDR3 is TGTGCCAGCAGCGCTCAACAGTCGGGAAAACTGTTTTTT.

This clonotype was recorded a few times. V usage is TRBV7-2 and J usage is TRBJ2-7; 9 bases fit TRBD2. This CDR3 is 13 amino acids long. The V segment lost 3 bases and the J segment 7 bases; nucleotides outside the gene matches: 4. Germline V CDR1 and CDR2: SGHTA, FQGNSA. For the CDR3, the DNA is TGTGCCAGCAGCTTCGCGGGGGGGCGGGAGCAGTACTTC. It encodes CASSFAGGREQYF.